Sequencing of this T cell receptor (beta chain) was carried out in a study of T-cell reconstitution after alpha-beta-depleted transplantation in children. The TCRbeta library incorporated unique molecular identifiers. TCRdb re-analysed the PCR reads in MiXCR, keeping a single row per CDR3 protein. This table holds 700,000 to 950,000 distinct CDR3 sequences, around 17% found once. CDR3 length: 14 amino acids. Per the germline V gene, CDR1 is DFQATT and CDR2 is SNEGSKA (reference sequence). V lost 5 bases, J lost 3 bases, and 8 bases stayed unmatched. The V call is TRBV20-1, the J call TRBJ2-5; 8 positions match TRBD1. This specimen consisted of PBMCs, mostly from graft donor cells, obtained 360 days after TCRalphabeta/CD19-depleted stem cell transplant. This receptor was identified in a male patient aged 10 to 17 who had a stem cell transplant for acute lymphoblastic leukemia, so the T cells may come from the graft donor. CDR3 sequence reads: CSALWTGRKETQYF. The CDR3 DNA follows: TGCAGTGCTCTCTGGACAGGGCGAAAAGAGACCCAGTACTTC.